The 7 T cell receptor beta chains reported below all come from one sample, sequenced in a study of blood T cell repertoires in COVID-19. Generated by immunoSEQ multiplex PCR, the TCRdb table keeps only in-frame clones and is missing some. The sample records under 350,000 clones, around 90% being singletons. The sequenced sample consisted of PBMCs or T cells enriched from blood (not recorded which). These receptors all stem from a man in his 60s who had recovered from COVID-19.

The rearrangement uses TRBV27 and TRBJ2-5, with 7 bases lining up with TRBD1. The junction had 11 bases not matched to a gene; V was cut back by 5 bases and J by 5 bases. The CDR3 is 15 amino acids. Germline loops: CDR1 MNHEY, CDR2 SMNVEV (reference sequence). The CDR3 nucleotides are TGTGCCAGCAGTCCGCGACAGGGTAGTTGGGAGACCCAGTACTTC. It translates to CASSPRQGSWETQYF.

The chain is built from TRBV7-6 and TRBJ2-1, with TRBD2 identical over 11 bases. The CDR3 loop spans 16 amino acids. Looked up from germline, CDR1 is SGHVS and CDR2 is FNYEAQ. The junction had 7 bases not matched to a gene; V was cut back by 5 bases and J by 4 bases. The chain's CDR3 is CASSVTGLAVYNEQFF. The CDR3 bases are TGTGCCAGCAGCGTTACGGGACTAGCGGTTTACAATGAGCAGTTCTTC.

The rearrangement joins TRBV7-6 to TRBJ1-1; no clear D gene. Deletions cut 4 bases from V and 4 bases from J, with 19 bases between. Germline V CDR1 and CDR2: SGHVS, FNYEAQ. The CDR3 consists of 16 residues. The CDR3 bases are TGTGCCAGCAGCTCGACAAGGATCCCCAAGGCCACTGAAGCTTTCTTT. Its translation: CASSSTRIPKATEAFF.

The J gene is TRBJ2-4, the V gene TRBV7-9, with TRBD1 matching 7 bases. CDR3 length: 13 amino acids. With 5 bases clipped from V and 4 bases from J, the junction kept 2 bases outside the gene matches. Germline lookup yields CDR1 SEHNR and CDR2 FQNEAQ (reference sequence). The CDR3 is CASSPDRKNIQYF. The CDR3 DNA sequence: TGTGCCAGCAGCCCGGACAGGAAAAACATTCAGTACTTC.

The J gene is TRBJ1-2, the V gene TRBV6-5; D remains ambiguous. Germline-derived CDR1 and CDR2 are MNHEY and SVGAGI. V lost 8 bases and J lost 7, with 20 bases in between. The CDR3 extends over 14 amino acids. CDR3 sequence reads: CASLPQRGVGGYTF. The CDR3 bases are TGTGCCAGCCTCCCACAACGGGGAGTTGGTGGCTACACCTTC.

Remarks on this clone: Distinct nucleotide sequences in the sample also encode this CDR3. The J gene is TRBJ2-7, the V gene TRBV2, with D maybe TRBD1 (5 bases). The V end was cut by 5 bases, the J end by 5 bases, with 7 bases between. From germline, CDR1 is SNHLY and CDR2 FYNNEI. The CDR3 covers 11 residues. The CDR3 DNA reads TGTGCCAGCAGTCCCAGGGACGAGCAGTACTTC. This codes for CASSPRDEQYF. The full variable domain, with the rest looked up from reference TRBV2 and TRBJ2-7, is EPEVTQTPSHQVTQMGQEVILRCVPISNHLYFYWYRQILGQKVEFLVSFYNNEISEKSEIFDDQFSVERPDGSNFTLKIRSTKLEDSAMYFCASSPRDEQYFGPGTRLTVT.

The chain joins TRBV19 to TRBJ1-1; no reliable D call. Germline V lookup: CDR1 LNHDA, CDR2 SQIVND (reference sequence). The ends were cut back, 3 bases at V and 2 bases at J, with 7 bases in the middle. The CDR3 has 13 amino acids. CDR3 in amino acids: CASSMGSNTEAFF. The CDR3 bases are TGTGCCAGTAGTATGGGCAGCAACACTGAAGCTTTCTTT.